This T cell receptor (beta chain) derives from a study of PD-1 blockade in classical Hodgkin lymphoma. Study-level background: Nivolumab 3 mg/kg was given intravenously every 2 weeks.

About this clone: What it binds is not known.

Sample time point: cycle 4 day 1 (C4D1), after less than 7 weeks of nivolumab. Brentuximab vedotin exposure varied among the patients, all of whom had relapsed after autologous stem cell transplantation. Complete response, partial response or progressive disease was each patient's best response. The CDR3 totals 12 residues. The J segment lost 6 bases and the V segment lost 6 bases, leaving 2 bases of the junction unmatched. In germline, CDR1 is MNHEY, CDR2 SMNVEV (reference sequence). This table comes from immunoSEQ multiplex PCR, and its TCRdb copy is limited to in-frame clones, with some not included. Seen here are roughly 50,000 clones, almost 90% observed once, and the top ten hold approximately 14%. Study results and caveats: Reports described newly diagnosed patients as having lower baseline TCR diversity than healthy donors. Baseline diversity resembling that of newly diagnosed patients was seen in complete responders.

This clonotype was sampled from a human donor with classical Hodgkin lymphoma. V and J are TRBV27 and TRBJ1-1; 9 bases fit TRBD1. The sample in question was peripheral blood mononuclear cells (PBMCs), obtained before the fourth cycle of nivolumab. For the CDR3, the DNA is TGTGCCAGCAGGAGGACAGGGGCTGAAGCTTTCTTT. This gives the protein CASRRTGAEAFF.